This T cell receptor beta chain was recorded in a study of graft-versus-host responses after intestinal transplantation. This CDR3 comprises 17 residues. The germline V gene encodes CDR1 SGHTA and CDR2 FQGNSA. Trimming pared 3 bases from V and 0 bases from J, leaving 14 bases between. On this clone itself: Its antigen remains unknown.

The study's findings and limits: Circulating GvH clone levels at their peak were associated with HvG declines (early post-transplant).

Here immunoSEQ multiplex PCR was the method, and the copy in TCRdb shows in-frame clones only, minus some. The sample lists approximately 90,000 clones, roughly nine tenths occurring once. The specimen was unstimulated CD4+ T cells sorted from spleen or lymph node cells, collected before transplant. The chain combines TRBV7-2 with TRBJ1-4; weak D call: TRBD1 (6 bases). The sequence came from a human donor who was the organ donor for an intestinal transplant. CDR3 bases: TGTGCCAGCAGCTTCAGGGGACCAAGCGCAACTAATGAAAAACTGTTTTTT. Translation gives CASSFRGPSATNEKLFF.